Each of the 21 T cell receptor beta chains below was sequenced from the same sample in a study of control samples from healthy donors and cancer patients. Some clones are missing from TCRdb's copy, which holds only in-frame ones; the method was immunoSEQ multiplex PCR. The data show just over 150,000 clones, approximately 93% seen once. The sequencing sample was made of blood. Receptors were obtained from a man aged 50-59 years in good health.

The chain combines TRBV5-1 with TRBJ2-7; D remains unclear. Germline V gene lookup returns CDR1 SGHRS and CDR2 YFSETQ. There are 15 residues in the CDR3. V lost 2 bases to trimming and J lost 3 bases, with 15 bases between them. The CDR3 is CASSLKDLPYYEQYF. The DNA for the CDR3 is TGCGCCAGCAGCTTAAAGGACCTGCCCTACTACGAGCAGTACTTC.

This clone was seen just once. The chain recombines TRBV19 with TRBJ2-7; 7 nucleotides match TRBD2. Germline V CDR1 and CDR2: LNHDA, SQIVND (reference sequence). With V trimmed by 5 bases and J by 6 bases, 16 bases remained unmatched. The CDR3 has 16 residues. The CDR3 bases are TGTGCCAGTAGTCATCCGACTAGCTTTAGGGGCTCCGAGCAGTACTTC. As protein: CASSHPTSFRGSEQYF.

V and J are TRBV28 and TRBJ1-4; perhaps TRBD1 as D (5 bases). Trimming took off 5 bases at V and 8 bases at J, with 18 bases between the two ends. The length of the CDR3 is 15 residues. Germline CDR1 reads MDHEN; CDR2 reads SYDVKM. The CDR3 DNA reads TGTGCCAGCAGTCCAGCGCTTGGGAAGGGGGAAAAACTGTTTTTT. Translation: CASSPALGKGEKLFF.

The chain is built from TRBV5-1 and TRBJ1-1, with TRBD1 matching over 8 bases. The CDR3 is 16 amino acids. The V gene's germline CDR1 is SGHRS and CDR2 YFSETQ. The junction had 10 bases not matched to a gene; V was cut back by 3 bases and J by 3 bases. CDR3 sequence reads: CASSSFQRTGYTEAFF. The DNA of the CDR3 is TGCGCCAGCAGCTCCTTCCAACGGACAGGGTACACTGAAGCTTTCTTT.

The chain joins TRBV28 to TRBJ2-4; possible D gene TRBD2, 6 bases. Germline V gene data show CDR1 as MDHEN and CDR2 as SYDVKM. The V gene lost 6 bases and the J gene lost 6 bases, with 15 bases spanning the gap. The CDR3 totals 14 residues. The CDR3 DNA reads TGTGCCAGCAGAGGAGGGACGTTCGGAAACATTCAGTACTTC. It yields the protein CASRGGTFGNIQYF.

The genes are TRBV5-1 and TRBJ2-3; no firm D call. CDR1 SGHRS and CDR2 YFSETQ come from the germline V gene. Deletions cut 0 bases from V and 0 bases from J, with 11 bases between. The CDR3 totals 16 residues. Here the CDR3 reads CASSLGGLYSTDTQYF. The CDR3 region has the DNA TGCGCCAGCAGCTTGGGGGGTCTTTATAGCACAGATACGCAGTATTTT.

This chain links TRBV6-2 or TRBV6-3 with TRBJ2-2; D tentatively fits TRBD1 or TRBD2 (6 bases each). The germline V gene has CDR1 MNHEY and CDR2 SVGEGT. Trimming took off 2 bases at V and 5 bases at J, with 18 bases between the two ends. The CDR3 extends over 17 amino acids. CDR3 DNA: TGTGCCAGCAGTTACGCTAAAGTTCGAGGGGGGACCGGGGAGCTGTTTTTT. It yields the protein CASSYAKVRGGTGELFF.

In this sample, this clone turned up a few times. This chain joins TRBV28 and TRBJ1-5; TRBD1 is a possible D gene (5 bases). The V end was cut by 2 bases, the J end by 3 bases, with 8 bases between. Germline lookup yields CDR1 MDHEN and CDR2 SYDVKM. The CDR3 is 14 residues long. This CDR3 reads CASSLGTVNQPQHF. In DNA form, the CDR3 reads TGTGCCAGCAGTTTAGGGACGGTCAATCAGCCCCAGCATTTT.

The V and J genes are TRBV3-1 (or the pseudogene TRBV3-2) and TRBJ1-2, with a possible D match to TRBD1 (5 bases). CDR1 is LGHDT, CDR2 YNNKEL, per germline (reference sequence). The germline V and J ends were trimmed by 4 bases and 4 bases, with 13 bases remaining between them. The CDR3 is made up of 14 amino acids. The CDR3 DNA follows: TGTGCCAGCAGCCCGCGGGACCCCGCCTATGGCTACACCTTC. Amino acids: CASSPRDPAYGYTF.

The gene calls are TRBV19 and TRBJ1-6; maybe TRBD1 (6 bases). This CDR3 is built from 14 residues. The germline V and J ends were trimmed by 5 bases and 10 bases, with 15 bases remaining between them. Germline V lookup: CDR1 LNHDA, CDR2 SQIVND (reference sequence). CDR3 bases: TGTGCCAGTAGTTCAACAGGGAGCCGCTCACCCCTCCACTTT. It codes for CASSSTGSRSPLHF.

The chain carries TRBV12-3 or TRBV12-4 and TRBJ1-2, with a possible D match to TRBD1 (5 bases). Trimming shortened V by 5 bases and J by 5 bases, and 12 bases separated the two germline ends. The CDR3 is made up of 13 amino acids. CDR3 in amino acids: CASSTGTAYGYTF. The CDR3 nucleotides read TGTGCCAGCAGTACCGGGACTGCGTATGGCTACACCTTC.

The chain has TRBV15 and TRBJ2-4; D might be TRBD1 (5 bases). Germline V gene data show CDR1 as LNHNV and CDR2 as YYDKDF (reference sequence). V shed 4 bases and J shed 0 bases, with 10 bases lying between them. The CDR3 has 15 residues. The CDR3 spells CATSNDRLAKNIQYF. The CDR3 nucleotides are TGTGCCACCAGCAACGACAGACTAGCCAAAAACATTCAGTACTTC.

The chain is built from TRBV27 and TRBJ1-6; TRBD1 aligns across 8 bases. This CDR3 has 15 amino acids. Per the germline V gene, CDR1 is MNHEY and CDR2 is SMNVEV (reference sequence). J lost 8 bases, V lost 8 bases, and 11 bases had no gene match. For the CDR3, the DNA is TGTGCCAGCCTCAGGGGGCAGCCCGGGGATTCACCCCTCCACTTT. Its protein product is CASLRGQPGDSPLHF.

The V call is TRBV9, the J call TRBJ2-7; no clear D. Germline CDR1 is SGDLS and CDR2 is YYNGEE. The CDR3 consists of 16 residues. V lost 0 bases and J lost 6, with 19 bases in between. CDR3 DNA sequence: TGTGCCAGCAGCGTAGGATCTAGTTGGGCCCTGGGCGAGCAGTACTTC. This translates into CASSVGSSWALGEQYF.

This chain joins TRBV5-8 and TRBJ2-1, with 7 bases matching TRBD2. In germline, CDR1 is SGHTS, CDR2 YDEGEE. The CDR3 runs to 16 residues. The ends lost 0 bases at V and 7 bases at J; junction bases unmatched: 10. CDR3 in DNA: TGTGCCAGCAGCTTGGCCCGGACTAGACAAGAAAATGAGCAGTTCTTC. It codes for CASSLARTRQENEQFF.

The chain joins TRBV11-2 to TRBJ2-5, with TRBD2 identical over 7 bases. The length of the CDR3 is 13 residues. From germline, CDR1 is SGHAT and CDR2 FQNNGV. V lost 5 bases and J lost 9; bases outside the gene matches: 9. The CDR3 spells CASSASGEVAQYF. The CDR3, as DNA: TGTGCCAGCAGCGCGAGCGGGGAGGTGGCCCAGTACTTC.

CDR3 sequence (DNA): TGCGCCAGCAGCTCGGACGGCAAGCCGGGCACAGATACGCAGTATTTT. Translation: CASSSDGKPGTDTQYF. The chain joins TRBV5-1 to TRBJ2-3; D ambiguous. CDR1 and CDR2 (germline): SGHRS, YFSETQ. Trimming left V 3 bases short and J 1 base short, with 15 bases between. The CDR3 is 16 residues long.

V gene TRBV20-1 combines with J gene TRBJ1-6; a possible D gene is TRBD1 (5 bases). Germline CDR1 DFQATT, CDR2 SNEGSKA (reference sequence). V lost 3 bases, J lost 6 bases, and 9 bases lay in between. The CDR3 contains 13 residues. The CDR3 loop reads CSASETANSPLHF. In DNA, the CDR3 is TGCAGTGCTAGTGAGACAGCTAATTCACCCCTCCACTTT.

Here the CDR3 DNA reads TGTGCCAGCTCGCCCGACGGGGGGTCCGAGCAGTACTTC. It encodes CASSPDGGSEQYF. This chain links TRBV18 with TRBJ2-7, with 7 bases aligning to TRBD2. Losses at the gene ends were 6 bases for V and 6 bases for J; bases not matched to a gene: 8. The CDR3 runs to 13 residues. Germline V CDR1 and CDR2: KGHSH, LQKENI.

This clone occurred once. The V call is TRBV14, the J call TRBJ1-6, with TRBD1 as a possible D gene (5 bases). This CDR3 is built from 15 residues. CDR1 SGHDN and CDR2 FVKESK come from the germline V gene. V shed 1 base and J shed 9 bases, with 13 bases lying between them. CDR3 loop: CASSQGRVAGSPLHF. CDR3 bases: TGTGCCAGCAGCCAAGGCAGGGTTGCGGGTTCACCCCTCCACTTT.

In nucleotides, the CDR3 is TGTGCCAGCAGCTTACTAGAGAGCACAGATACGCAGTATTTT. Residues: CASSLLESTDTQYF. The rearrangement joins TRBV7-9 to TRBJ2-3; D unresolved. The germline V gene encodes CDR1 SEHNR and CDR2 FQNEAQ (reference sequence). This CDR3 has 14 residues. Trimming took off 2 bases at V and 0 bases at J, with 6 bases between the two ends. Full variable domain (outside the CDR3, taken from reference TRBV7-9 and TRBJ2-3): DTGVSQNPRHKITKRGQNVTFRCDPISEHNRLYWYRQTLGQGPEFLTYFQNEAQLEKSRLLSDRFSAERPKGSFSTLEIQRTEQGDSAMYLCASSLLESTDTQYFGPGTRLTVL.